The T cell receptor (beta chain) described here comes from a study of Ad26.COV2.S vaccination and SARS-CoV-2 variants. Overall study: A COV1001 Ad26.COV2.S trial-arm participant provided the sample.

A word on this clone: Its specificity is not known.

Whole-study results and caveats: It is possible that the TCR breadth and depth analyses underestimated the total T cell responses. Placebo recipients showed lower spike-specific TCR breadth than vaccinees. Vaccine and placebo groups showed comparable non-spike TCR breadth.

Indicated treatment: roughly 19 received Ad26.COV2.S at low or high dose, single or two shots; about 5 received placebo; per-sample allocation not given. On day 63 after the first injection, vaccine and placebo recipients gave samples. Data came from immunoSEQ multiplex PCR; TCRdb stores just in-frame clones and leaves some out. The sample contains around 340,000 clones, roughly 91% of which appear only once. Per germline, CDR1 LNHDA and CDR2 SQIVND (reference sequence). This CDR3 is built from 18 residues. V shed 7 bases and J 4 bases; nucleotides not matched to a gene: 17. The material sequenced was peripheral blood, taken in a trial of Ad26.COV2.S vaccine versus placebo. The sequence was obtained from a person between 18 and 60 years old who received the Ad26.COV2.S COVID-19 vaccine or a placebo. The V gene is TRBV19, the J gene TRBJ2-1; 9 positions match TRBD2. The CDR3 is CASNKQGPSGIGYNEQFF. The CDR3 nucleotides are TGTGCCAGTAATAAACAGGGCCCTAGCGGGATTGGATACAATGAGCAGTTCTTC.